A single sample gave rise to the 17 T cell receptor beta chains below, sequenced in a study of T cell changes during pregnancy in multiple sclerosis. Repertoires were generated with immunoSEQ multiplex PCR, while TCRdb's copy carries only in-frame clones and drops some. The sample records fewer than 50,000 clones, around nine tenths being singletons. Specimen: CD8+ T cells from peripheral blood mononuclear cells, collected in the third trimester of pregnancy. These TCRs come from a female donor with multiple sclerosis, enrolled in a pregnancy study.

This clone was seen just once. V usage is TRBV21-1 and J usage is TRBJ2-1; TRBD2 is the table's D call and was not checked against the DNA. TRBV21-1 is flagged as a pseudogene. The CDR3 runs to 17 residues. The CDR3 nucleotides are TGTGCCAGCAGCAAAGCGCTTTCCAGCGGGGCTTACAATGAGCAGTTCTTC. Translated, it gives CASSKALSSGAYNEQFF.

The CDR3 sequence: CASSLTPRQIYTF. Here the CDR3 DNA reads TGTGCCAGCAGCTTAACCCCCCGACAGATCTACACCTTC. This chain joins TRBV7-8 and TRBJ1-2; a weak D match, TRBD1 (5 bases). Trimming removed 2 bases at V and 10 bases at J, with 14 bases between. The germline V gene encodes CDR1 SGHVS and CDR2 FQNEAQ. The CDR3 covers 13 residues.

The genes are TRBV9 and TRBJ2-3; TRBD1 matches at 10 bases. The germline V gene has CDR1 SGDLS and CDR2 YYNGEE. V dropped 6 bases and J dropped 6; count of bases not matched to a gene: 7. CDR3 size: 14 residues. The CDR3: CASNPDRGYDTQYF. As DNA, the CDR3 is TGTGCCAGCAACCCGGACAGGGGGTACGATACGCAGTATTTT.

The chain joins TRBV7-3 to TRBJ2-6; TRBD2 is a possible D gene (6 bases). Germline V gene data show CDR1 as SGHTA and CDR2 as FQGTGA. V was clipped by 5 bases and J by 3 bases, with 11 bases between them. This CDR3 is built from 15 residues. The CDR3 DNA is TGTGCCAGCAGCCCCCGCGGGGTTGGGGCCAACGTCCTGACTTTC. Residues: CASSPRGVGANVLTF.

The chain couples TRBV28 to TRBJ2-1; weak D call: TRBD1 (6 bases). The CDR3 runs 15 residues. The germline V gene has CDR1 MDHEN and CDR2 SYDVKM. V lost 6 bases, J lost 3 bases, and 15 bases lay in between. The chain's CDR3 is CASSSGDIGYNEQFF. Written as DNA, the CDR3 is TGTGCCAGCAGCTCAGGGGATATCGGCTACAATGAGCAGTTCTTC.

The genes are TRBV4-1 and TRBJ1-2; D is perhaps TRBD1 (6 bases). The germline V gene encodes CDR1 MGHRA and CDR2 YSYEKL. This CDR3 region has 14 residues. The ends were cut back, 0 bases at V and 4 bases at J, with 9 bases in the middle. For the CDR3, the DNA is TGCGCCAGCAGCCAAGATTGGACAGTCTATGGCTACACCTTC. This translates into CASSQDWTVYGYTF.

The genes are TRBV15 and TRBJ2-5, with TRBD1 matching over 7 bases. CDR1 and CDR2 (germline): LNHNV, YYDKDF (reference sequence). Trimming removed 1 base from V and 4 bases from J; junction bases left unmatched: 6. This CDR3 comprises 15 residues. The CDR3 spells CATSRGDSNVETQYF. The CDR3, as DNA: TGTGCCACCAGCAGAGGGGACAGTAACGTAGAGACCCAGTACTTC.

The V and J genes are TRBV4-2 and TRBJ2-7; 15 nucleotides match TRBD2. With 0 bases clipped from V and 4 bases from J, the junction kept 1 base outside the gene matches. CDR1 and CDR2 (germline): LGHNA, YNFKEQ. The CDR3 has 16 amino acids. DNA of the CDR3: TGTGCCAGCAGCCAAGATGGACTAGCGGGGGGGTACGAGCAGTACTTC. It translates to CASSQDGLAGGYEQYF.

This chain uses TRBV27 with TRBJ2-6, with 7 bases identical to TRBD1. The CDR3 covers 17 residues. V gave up 3 bases and J gave up 0 bases; unmatched junction bases: 5. In germline, CDR1 is MNHEY, CDR2 SMNVEV (reference sequence). This chain's CDR3 is CASSFRGRSSGANVLTF. CDR3 DNA: TGTGCCAGCAGTTTTAGGGGGCGAAGCTCTGGGGCCAACGTCCTGACTTTC.

The V and J genes are TRBV9 and TRBJ1-2; 7 nucleotides line up with TRBD1. This CDR3 is built from 15 residues. The V gene end was trimmed by 0 bases and the J gene end by 5 bases; junction bases not matched to a gene: 7. Germline V CDR1 and CDR2: SGDLS, YYNGEE. CDR3 bases: TGTGCCAGCAGCGTAGGTCAGACAGGGAAGTATGGCTACACCTTC. Translation: CASSVGQTGKYGYTF.

The V gene is TRBV4-1, the J gene TRBJ2-2; TRBD1 aligns across 7 bases. Trimming removed 4 bases from V and 5 bases from J; junction bases left unmatched: 10. This CDR3 contains 16 residues. Germline V lookup: CDR1 MGHRA, CDR2 YSYEKL. This chain's CDR3 is CASSPHQGQITGELFF. CDR3 DNA: TGCGCCAGCAGCCCCCACCAGGGACAGATAACCGGGGAGCTGTTTTTT.

The chain is built from TRBV10-3 and TRBJ2-3; maybe TRBD2 (6 bases). CDR3 length: 12 amino acids. Trimming took 3 bases from V and 6 from J, leaving 7 bases between them. Germline-derived CDR1 and CDR2 are ENHRY and SYGVKD. The CDR3 reads CAISDGGDTQYF. The CDR3 DNA reads TGTGCCATCAGTGACGGAGGGGATACGCAGTATTTT.

V gene TRBV2 combines with J gene TRBJ2-1, with 9 bases that match TRBD2. CDR1 SNHLY and CDR2 FYNNEI come from the germline V gene. V lost 6 bases, J lost 15 bases, and 15 bases stayed unmatched. CDR3 size: 14 residues. DNA for the CDR3: TGTGCCAGCAGCAGCCTGGGGAGCGGGGGGTACCTGTTCTTC. Residues: CASSSLGSGGYLFF.

This chain connects TRBV6-5 to TRBJ1-2; D is perhaps TRBD1 (6 bases). Per germline, CDR1 MNHEY and CDR2 SVGAGI. The V and J ends lost 6 bases and 7 bases respectively, with 18 bases between them. The CDR3 covers 14 residues. In DNA, the CDR3 is TGTGCCAGCAGGACTAACAGGGTGAGGAGTGGCTACACCTTC. Its protein product is CASRTNRVRSGYTF.

V gene TRBV18 combines with J gene TRBJ2-1, with D tentatively TRBD1 (6 bases). The germline CDR1 and CDR2 sequences are KGHSH and LQKENI. Trimming pared 3 bases from V and 7 bases from J, leaving 16 bases between. This CDR3 has 15 amino acids. In DNA, the CDR3 is TGTGCCAGCTCACCTTTGACAGGCCCTTGGAATGAGCAGTTCTTC. This encodes CASSPLTGPWNEQFF.

The V call is TRBV5-1, the J call TRBJ1-2; D unclear. This CDR3 comprises 13 residues. The V end was cut by 1 base, the J end by 4 bases, with 8 bases between. Germline V gene sequence: CDR1 SGHRS, CDR2 YFSETQ. The CDR3 spells CASSLTQLYGYTF. Here the CDR3 DNA reads TGCGCCAGCAGCTTGACACAGCTCTATGGCTACACCTTC.

V gene TRBV9 combines with J gene TRBJ2-3; D not certain. The CDR3 is 12 amino acids. V lost 0 bases and J lost 3, with 2 bases in between. CDR1 is SGDLS, CDR2 YYNGEE, per germline. Here the CDR3 reads CASSVVTDTQYF. Here the CDR3 DNA reads TGTGCCAGCAGCGTAGTAACAGATACGCAGTATTTT.